This T cell receptor beta chain was obtained from a study of blood T cell repertoires in COVID-19 (dated by TCRdb to 2020 to 2021). Describing the broader study: Samples covering the acute and convalescent phases of COVID-19 were provided by collaborators in the United States, Italy and Spain. The dataset comprised deeply sampled blood TCRbeta repertoires from subjects exposed to, actively infected with, or recovered from COVID-19. Nearly every sample came with metadata listing a de-identified subject ID, COVID-19 status, age in years and sex. Where HLA class I and class II types were available, the types were taken from metadata supplied by the sample provider, not from assay-based typing. The repertoires were made available in a free public database intended to serve as a resource for research on the immune response to SARS-CoV-2. The prospective study material was composed of cDNA or gDNA derived from T cells, B-cell-depleted T cells, or PBMCs. The samples were drawn from two sources: the first 160 participants of the ongoing ImmuneRACE study, and 950 to 1,500 subjects contributed by 6 global collaborators.

Findings and caveats that apply to the study as a whole: The amount of clinical and demographic metadata varied by source and participant and was provided uncurated.

The CDR3 covers 13 residues, taking in both the cysteine and the phenylalanine. Left in the record is the CDR3 DNA by itself, 39 bases read in frame from the first base. Germline trimming amounts to 6 bases on V and 5 bases on J, with 10 as the count of junction bases outside the gene matches. For CDR1 and CDR2, the germline V gene lists SQVTM and ANQGSEA. TCRbeta CDR3 regions were amplified from genomic DNA using the immunoSEQ Assay, a bias-controlled multiplex PCR. The study's processing was this. The number of nucleated cells in each sample was estimated from the amplification of reference gene primers within the assay. To quantify the absolute abundance of each unique TCRbeta CDR3 rearrangement, sequence reads were collapsed and filtered. Productive Simpson clonality was computed per sample as the square root of Simpson's diversity index over productive rearrangements. What TCRdb holds here is the immuneACCESS table cut down to in-frame rearrangements. Part of the clones is not present; checked against another copy, under half of the missing clones reflect an unresolved V gene, and the others are unexplained. V and J calls and clone size are as listed in that table; D and trimming were resolved from the DNA. Across this sample there are approximately 360,000 clones, with roughly 90% seen only once. More than 1% of the sample goes to the ten largest clones.

The collaborating institutions used their own protocols to collect whole blood in K2EDTA tubes. For TCRbeta analysis, collaborator samples were shipped as frozen whole blood, as isolated PBMCs, or as DNA extracted from either sample type. This clone was seen a few times. Its antigen target is currently unknown. No much larger clone is present one base from it, and per-base qualities are unavailable. The sequence links TRBV29-1 to TRBJ2-7; 7 nucleotides in the junction match TRBD1. The clonotype comes from a middle-aged man with acute or convalescent COVID-19. Specimen: peripheral blood. The DNA sequence is as follows: TGCAGCGTCGGTAGGACAGGCGCGGACGAGCAGTACTTC. This gives the protein CSVGRTGADEQYF.